This TCR beta chain was captured by sequencing in a study of blood T cell repertoires in COVID-19. Study context: Both acute and convalescent COVID-19 samples were obtained from the United States, Italy and Spain.

Source study methods: Estimated nucleated cell counts came from reference gene primer amplification. Measured with immunoSEQ multiplex PCR; TCRdb has only the in-frame clones, and not every one. V and J calls and clone size are copied from that table; D and trimming were computed from the DNA. The sample holds under 200,000 clones, more than 75% seen once. Germline assignment: CDR1 MNHEY and CDR2 SVGEGT. This CDR3 comprises 12 residues. The ends were cut back, 3 bases at V and 9 bases at J, with 12 bases in the middle. Participants were aged about 18 to 90 years, lived in over 20 US areas, and enrolled virtually.

The TCR comes from a man aged 35 to 55 with acute COVID-19. The rearrangement joins TRBV6-2 or TRBV6-3 to TRBJ2-7; D is possibly TRBD1 (5 bases). Sequences were obtained from PBMCs or T cells enriched from blood (not recorded which). The CDR3 DNA sequence: TGTGCCAGCAGTTATCAGGGAATCGTGCAGTACTTC. This sequence encodes CASSYQGIVQYF.